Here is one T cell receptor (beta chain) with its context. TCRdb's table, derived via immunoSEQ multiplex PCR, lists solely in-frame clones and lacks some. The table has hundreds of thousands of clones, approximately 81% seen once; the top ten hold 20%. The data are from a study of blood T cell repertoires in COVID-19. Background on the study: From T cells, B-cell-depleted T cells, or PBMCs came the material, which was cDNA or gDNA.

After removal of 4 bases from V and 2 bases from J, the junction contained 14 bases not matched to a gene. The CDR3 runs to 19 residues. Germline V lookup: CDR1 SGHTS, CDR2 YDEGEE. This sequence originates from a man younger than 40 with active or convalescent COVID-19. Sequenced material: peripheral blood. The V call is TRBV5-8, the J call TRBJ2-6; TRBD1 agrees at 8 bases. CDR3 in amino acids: CASSPRTGQVLAGANVLTF. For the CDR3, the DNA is TGTGCCAGCAGCCCTAGGACAGGGCAGGTCTTGGCTGGGGCCAACGTCCTGACTTTC.